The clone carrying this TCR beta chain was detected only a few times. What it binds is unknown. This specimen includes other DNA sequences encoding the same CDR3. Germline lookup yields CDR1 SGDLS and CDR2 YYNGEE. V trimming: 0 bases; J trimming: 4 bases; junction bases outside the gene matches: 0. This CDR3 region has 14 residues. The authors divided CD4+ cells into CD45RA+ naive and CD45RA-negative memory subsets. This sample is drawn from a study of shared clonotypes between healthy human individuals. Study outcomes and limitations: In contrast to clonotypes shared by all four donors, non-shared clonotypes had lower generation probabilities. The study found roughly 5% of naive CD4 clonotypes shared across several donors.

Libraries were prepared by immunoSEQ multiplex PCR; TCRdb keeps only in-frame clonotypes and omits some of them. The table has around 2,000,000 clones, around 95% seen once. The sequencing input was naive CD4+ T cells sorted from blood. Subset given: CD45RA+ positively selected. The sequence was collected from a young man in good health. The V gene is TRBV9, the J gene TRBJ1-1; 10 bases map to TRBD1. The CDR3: CASSVGTGGTEAFF. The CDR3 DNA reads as TGTGCCAGCAGCGTAGGGACAGGGGGCACTGAAGCTTTCTTT.